These T cell receptor beta chains were read from a single sample in a study of relationships among human T cell subsets. TCRdb ran MiXCR on the multiplex PCR reads and lists one entry per CDR3 protein. The table lists more than 10,000 distinct CDR3 sequences, approximately 67% of them singletons. Material for sequencing was CD4+ Th1 cells sorted from blood. Every receptor here comes from a middle-aged man in good health. CDR3s include the opening cysteine and the closing phenylalanine or tryptophan. Fields, in order: V gene, J gene, CDR3 protein.

V: TRBV11-3
J: TRBJ2-1
CDR3: CASSLAGTRTYNEQFF

V: TRBV7-3
J: TRBJ2-6
CDR3: CASSYTGSGANVLTF

V: TRBV20-1
J: TRBJ1-3
CDR3: CSARDLYSGNTIYF

V: TRBV12-3/TRBV12-4
J: TRBJ2-5
CDR3: CASSFLETQYF

V: TRBV19
J: TRBJ2-1
CDR3: CASSTGQGRDKQFF

V: TRBV11-2
J: TRBJ1-3
CDR3: CASSVLGTARSGNTIYF

V: TRBV18
J: TRBJ1-1
CDR3: CASSPPGTGGLNTEAFF

V: TRBV10-3
J: TRBJ2-5
CDR3: CAIGRTGGQETQYF

V: TRBV20-1
J: TRBJ2-3
CDR3: CSARADMTDTQYF

V: TRBV5-1
J: TRBJ2-3
CDR3: CASSLGAGAHSTDTQYF

V: TRBV12-3/TRBV12-4
J: TRBJ2-7
CDR3: CASSLALSGARNYEQYF

V: TRBV2
J: TRBJ2-6
CDR3: CASRYGQGFISGANVLTF

V: TRBV4-1
J: TRBJ2-1
CDR3: CASSQSRLAGGTTYNEQFF

V: TRBV14
J: TRBJ2-6
CDR3: CASSWTGSGANVLTF

V: TRBV7-3
J: TRBJ2-5
CDR3: CASSRDRQETQYF

V: TRBV11-2
J: TRBJ2-7
CDR3: CASSLQGHEQYF

V: TRBV12-3/TRBV12-4
J: TRBJ1-1
CDR3: CASSVTGNTEAFF

V: TRBV15
J: -
CDR3: CATSRETGGTYEQYF

V: TRBV10-3
J: TRBJ1-2
CDR3: CAISDRGTANYGYTF

V: TRBV4-2
J: TRBJ2-7
CDR3: CASSMTDTYEQYF

V: TRBV28
J: TRBJ2-7
CDR3: CASSLSSSGRGEQYF

V: TRBV5-5
J: TRBJ2-7
CDR3: CASSAGTSGRWEQYF

V: TRBV12-3/TRBV12-4
J: TRBJ2-1
CDR3: CASTFSRTSAYEQFF

V: TRBV30
J: TRBJ1-1
CDR3: CAWSGPGTGTSEGVF

V: TRBV6-5
J: TRBJ1-5
CDR3: CASSYGAPHQPQHF

V: TRBV9
J: TRBJ1-2
CDR3: CASSLLGGRGYTF

V: TRBV29-1
J: TRBJ1-1
CDR3: CSVGQGPYTEAFF

V: TRBV12-3/TRBV12-4
J: TRBJ2-7
CDR3: CASSFPGQGSYEQYF

V: TRBV5-1
J: TRBJ1-6
CDR3: CASSLERVGSPLHF

V: TRBV12-3/TRBV12-4
J: TRBJ2-2
CDR3: CASSFSARGTGELFF

V: TRBV20-1
J: TRBJ2-5
CDR3: CSARRIGIALETQYF

V: TRBV20-1
J: TRBJ2-3
CDR3: CSANRGIDTQYF

V: TRBV27
J: TRBJ2-1
CDR3: CASSFGTSRNEQFF

V: TRBV7-9
J: TRBJ2-1
CDR3: CASSPGRFTYNEQFF

V: TRBV30
J: TRBJ2-1
CDR3: CALTGTSPPGEQFF

V: TRBV28
J: TRBJ2-1
CDR3: CASGRQGSEQFF

V: TRBV10-3
J: TRBJ2-7
CDR3: CAIGRGQGYEQYF

V: TRBV29-1
J: TRBJ2-7
CDR3: CSTGDSSYEQYF

V: TRBV11-2
J: TRBJ2-7
CDR3: CASSYTTGYEQYF

V: TRBV6-1
J: TRBJ1-1
CDR3: CASSEGTVDTRGAFF